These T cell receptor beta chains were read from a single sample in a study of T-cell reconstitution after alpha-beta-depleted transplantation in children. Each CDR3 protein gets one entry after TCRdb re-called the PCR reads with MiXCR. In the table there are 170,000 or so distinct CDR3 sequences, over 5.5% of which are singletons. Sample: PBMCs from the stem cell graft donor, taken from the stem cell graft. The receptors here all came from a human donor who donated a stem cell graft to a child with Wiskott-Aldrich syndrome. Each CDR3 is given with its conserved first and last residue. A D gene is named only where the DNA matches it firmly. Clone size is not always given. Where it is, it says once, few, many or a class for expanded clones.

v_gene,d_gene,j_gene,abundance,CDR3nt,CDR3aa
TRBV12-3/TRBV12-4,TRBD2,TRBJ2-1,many,TGTGCCAGCAGCCTGACTAGCGGGGCATCCTACAATGAGCAGTTCTTC,CASSLTSGASYNEQFF
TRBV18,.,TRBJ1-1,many,TGTGCCAGCTCACCACCTACGGCGAACACTGAAGCTTTCTTT,CASSPPTANTEAFF
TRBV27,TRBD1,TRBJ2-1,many,TGTGCCAGCAGTCCAAGGGGGCGATACAATGAGCAGTTCTTC,CASSPRGRYNEQFF
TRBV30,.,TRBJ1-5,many,TGTGCCTGGTCCAGGTCGCGAGGGCAGCCCCAGCATTTT,CAWSRSRGQPQHF
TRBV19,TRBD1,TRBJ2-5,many,TGTGCCACCCGGGACAGGGGGGTGGAGACCCAGTACTTC,CATRDRGVETQYF
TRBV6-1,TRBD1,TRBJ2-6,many,TGTGCCAGCAGTGAATCGACAGGGCTGTCTGGGGCCAACGTCCTGACTTTC,CASSESTGLSGANVLTF
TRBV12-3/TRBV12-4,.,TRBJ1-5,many,TGTGCCAGCAGCCCTTATAATCAGCCCCAGCATTTT,CASSPYNQPQHF
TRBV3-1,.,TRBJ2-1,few,TGTGCCAGCAGCCAACGAGGAGGGGCCAGGACTAATGAGCAGTTCTTC,CASSQRGGARTNEQFF
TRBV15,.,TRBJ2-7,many,TGTGCCACCAGCAGTGATCTGGGGGGGCCCCTCTACGAGCAGTACTTC,CATSSDLGGPLYEQYF
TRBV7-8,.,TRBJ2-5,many,TGTGCCAGCAGCTTAGGAAGAATTGGTCCCACTAGCCAACAAGAGACCCAGTACTTC,CASSLGRIGPTSQQETQYF
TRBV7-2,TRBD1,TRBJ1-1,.,TGTGCCAGCAGCTTAGGGGACAGGGGGAGTGAAGCTTTCTTT,CASSLGDRGSEAFF
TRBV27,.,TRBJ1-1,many,TGTGCCAGCACCTCACTACAGGGTAACACTGAAGCTTTCTTT,CASTSLQGNTEAFF
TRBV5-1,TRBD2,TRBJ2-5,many,TGCGCCAGCAGCTTGGTAGTGTCCAAGACTAGCGGGAGGCAAGAGACCCAGTACTTC,CASSLVVSKTSGRQETQYF
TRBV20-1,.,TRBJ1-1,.,TGCAGTGCTAGATACAGCCATATGAACACTGAAGCTTTCTTT,CSARYSHMNTEAFF
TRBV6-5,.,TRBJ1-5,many,TGTGCCAGCAGCTCTGGGTGGAGGGTTAATCAGCCCCAGCATTTT,CASSSGWRVNQPQHF
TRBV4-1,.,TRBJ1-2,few,TGCGCCAGCAGCCAAGATTCGGGGGGCGCATACTATGGCTACACCTTC,CASSQDSGGAYYGYTF
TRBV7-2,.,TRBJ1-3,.,TGTGCCAGCAGCTTGATAGGCGGAAGCTCTGGAAACACCATATATTTT,CASSLIGGSSGNTIYF
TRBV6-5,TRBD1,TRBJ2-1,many,TGTGCCAGCAGTTCCTTCGACAGGGAAGGCAATGAGCAGTTCTTC,CASSSFDREGNEQFF
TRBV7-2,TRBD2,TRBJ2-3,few,TGTGCCAGCAGCCCCTGGGGGCGGGGGGGCACAGATACGCAGTATTTT,CASSPWGRGGTDTQYF
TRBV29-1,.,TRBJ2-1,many,TGCAGCGTTGTCCTCCCCCCCCTCTACAATGAGCAGTTCTTC,CSVVLPPLYNEQFF
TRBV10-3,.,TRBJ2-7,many,TGTGCCATCAGTGTAACAGTGAGCTCCTACGAGCAGTACTTC,CAISVTVSSYEQYF
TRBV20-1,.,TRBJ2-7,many,TGCAGTGCTAGAGAAGTAGGGGGGGCAGACGAGCAGTACTTC,CSAREVGGADEQYF
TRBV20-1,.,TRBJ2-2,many,TGCAGTGCTAGAGATAATAGGGGGAAGAGCACCGGGGAGCTGTTTTTT,CSARDNRGKSTGELFF
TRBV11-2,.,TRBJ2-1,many,TGTGCCAGCAGCTTAGATCATAATCACGAGCAGTTCTTC,CASSLDHNHEQFF
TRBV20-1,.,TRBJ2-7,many,TGCAGTGCTAGAAATCCTAGCCTCAGCTCCTACGAGCAGTACTTC,CSARNPSLSSYEQYF
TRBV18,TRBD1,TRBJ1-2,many,TGTGCCAGCTCACCACTCCGGGACAGGGAGTTCCGTGGCTACACCTTC,CASSPLRDREFRGYTF
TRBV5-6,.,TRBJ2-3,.,TGTGCCAGCAGCTTTCGGGAGTCTTCAGATACGCAGTATTTT,CASSFRESSDTQYF
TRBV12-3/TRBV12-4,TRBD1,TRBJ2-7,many,TGTGCCAGCAGTACCGGGACAGGGGCTTACGAGCAGTACTTC,CASSTGTGAYEQYF
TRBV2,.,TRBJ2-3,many,TGTGCCAGCAGTGGGCGCAGCGGGCGCGTGTTAAATACGCAGTATTTT,CASSGRSGRVLNTQYF
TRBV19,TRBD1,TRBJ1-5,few,TGTGCCAGTAGGGGACAGGGGGGACGGAGTCAGCCCCAGCATTTT,CASRGQGGRSQPQHF
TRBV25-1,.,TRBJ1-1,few,TGTGCCAGCAACCACATAATAAACACTGAAGCTTTCTTT,CASNHIINTEAFF
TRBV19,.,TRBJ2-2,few,TGTGCCAGTAGTATCGTGACACAGAACACCGGGGAGCTGTTTTTT,CASSIVTQNTGELFF
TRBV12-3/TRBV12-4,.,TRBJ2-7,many,TGTGCCAGCAGTCCCCGTGGTGGACAGCGGTCCTACGAGCAGTACTTC,CASSPRGGQRSYEQYF
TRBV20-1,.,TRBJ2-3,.,TGCAGTGCTAACCCTGGACAGTCAACGACAGATACGCAGTATTTT,CSANPGQSTTDTQYF
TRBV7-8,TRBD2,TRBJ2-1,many,TGTGCCAGCAGCTTACGACTAGCGGGGGGGCCTCAGGCCAGTGAGCAGTTCTTC,CASSLRLAGGPQASEQFF
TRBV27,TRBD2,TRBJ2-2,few,TGTGCCAGTACTCCCTTTGCGGGGGGGCTGGGCGGGGAGCTGTTTTTT,CASTPFAGGLGGELFF
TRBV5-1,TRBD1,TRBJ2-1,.,TGCGCCAGCAGCTTGGTTCGACAGGGGGCGCGGGGGGACAATGAGCAGTTCTTC,CASSLVRQGARGDNEQFF
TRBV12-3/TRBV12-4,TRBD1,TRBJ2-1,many,TGTGCCAGCAGTAAAGGGACAGCAGCCTACAATGAGCAGTTCTTC,CASSKGTAAYNEQFF
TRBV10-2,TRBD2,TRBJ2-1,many,TGCGCCAGCAGTGAGCCAGGGACTAGCGGGACTATTTACAATGAGCAGTTCTTC,CASSEPGTSGTIYNEQFF